The entry below gives a single T cell receptor (beta chain) sequence along with its context. Some clones are missing from TCRdb's copy, which holds only in-frame ones; the method was immunoSEQ multiplex PCR. There are almost 200,000 clones in the sample; 89% occur only once, and 6.5% to 9% lies in the top ten. This record belongs to a study of blood T cell repertoires in COVID-19. The length of the CDR3 is 13 residues. V dropped 4 bases and J dropped 10; count of bases not matched to a gene: 6. Germline V CDR1 and CDR2: LNHDA, SQIVND (reference sequence). J is TRBJ1-1 and V is TRBV19, with TRBD1 matching 10 bases. Sequencing used PBMCs or T cells enriched from blood (not recorded which). This TCR derives from a woman aged 18-30 years who had recovered from COVID-19. This CDR3 reads CASSTRQGAGAFF. The CDR3 nucleotides read TGTGCCAGTAGTACTCGACAGGGGGCCGGAGCTTTCTTT. Filled out from reference TRBV19 and TRBJ1-1, the complete variable domain reads DGGITQSPKYLFRKEGQNVTLSCEQNLNHDAMYWYRQDPGQGLRLIYYSQIVNDFQKGDIAEGYSVSREKKESFPLTVTSAQKNPTAFYLCASSTRQGAGAFFGQGTRLTVV.